The clone carrying this TCR beta chain turned up a few times. Its antigen is not known. Cells stained for CD3, CD4, CD8, CD45RA and CD27 were sorted into four subsets. The germline V and J ends were trimmed by 1 base and 1 base, with 7 bases remaining between them. This CDR3 spans 14 amino acids. Germline lookup yields CDR1 LNHNV and CDR2 YYDKDF (reference sequence). This entry comes from a study of naive and memory T cell subsets. The beta constant-region primer was an equimolar mix of two oligonucleotides covering TRBC1 and TRBC2. Nested alpha and beta constant-region primers with the SP2 primer drove four PCR rounds on ligated cDNA. Ligation attached a single-stranded oligonucleotide with a 12-nucleotide UMI and the SP2 primer to the cDNA 3' end. TCRdb re-called the UMI-ligation and nested PCR reads with MiXCR, one entry per CDR3 protein. This sample has 2,600 or so distinct CDR3 sequences; around 5.2% occur once, and the top ten carry 30% to 35%.

Notes on the study in general: Clonotypes are single alpha or beta chains, not paired receptors. Naive and memory repertoire findings lacked a ground truth for validation.

The sequence was obtained from a human donor in good health. The chain joins TRBV15 to TRBJ2-5; D remains ambiguous. Sequencing was carried out using CD4+ TEMRA cells from blood. This sample's subset: effector memory re-expressing CD45RA, CD45RA+ CD27-. The chain's CDR3 is CATSRGPTQETQYF. CDR3 bases: TGTGCCACCAGCAGAGGACCGACCCAAGAGACCCAGTACTTC.